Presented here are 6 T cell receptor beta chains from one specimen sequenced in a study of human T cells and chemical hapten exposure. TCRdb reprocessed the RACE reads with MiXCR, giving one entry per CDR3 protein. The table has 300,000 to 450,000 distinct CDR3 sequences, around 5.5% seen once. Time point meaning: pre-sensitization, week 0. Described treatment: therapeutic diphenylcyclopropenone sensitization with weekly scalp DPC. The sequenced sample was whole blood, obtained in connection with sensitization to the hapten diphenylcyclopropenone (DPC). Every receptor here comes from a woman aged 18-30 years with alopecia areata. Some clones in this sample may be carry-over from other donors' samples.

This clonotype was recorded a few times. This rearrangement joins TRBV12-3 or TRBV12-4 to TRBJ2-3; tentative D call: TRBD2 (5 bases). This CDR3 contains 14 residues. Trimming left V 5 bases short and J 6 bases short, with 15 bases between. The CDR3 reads CASSPRTVSDTQYF. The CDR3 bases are TGTGCCAGCAGTCCGCGGACTGTGTCCGATACGCAGTATTTT.

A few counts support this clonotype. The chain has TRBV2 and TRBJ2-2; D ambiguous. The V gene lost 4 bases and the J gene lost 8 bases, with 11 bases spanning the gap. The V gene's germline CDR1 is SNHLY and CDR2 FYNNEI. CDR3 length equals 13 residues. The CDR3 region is CASSGTGPGELFF. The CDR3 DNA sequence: TGTGCCAGCAGTGGGACCGGGCCTGGGGAGCTGTTTTTT.

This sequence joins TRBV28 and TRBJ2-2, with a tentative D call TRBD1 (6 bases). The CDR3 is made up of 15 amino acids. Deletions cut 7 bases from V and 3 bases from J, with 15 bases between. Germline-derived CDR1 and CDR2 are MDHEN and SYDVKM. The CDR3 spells CASNLTGKDTGELFF. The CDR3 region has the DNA TGTGCCAGCAATCTAACAGGGAAGGACACCGGGGAGCTGTTTTTT.

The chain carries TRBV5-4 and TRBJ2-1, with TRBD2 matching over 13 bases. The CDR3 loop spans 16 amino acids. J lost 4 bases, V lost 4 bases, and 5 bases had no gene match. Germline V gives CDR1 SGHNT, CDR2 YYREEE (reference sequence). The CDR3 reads CASSGGLAGPYNEQFF. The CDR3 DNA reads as TGTGCCAGCAGCGGGGGACTAGCGGGGCCTTACAATGAGCAGTTCTTC. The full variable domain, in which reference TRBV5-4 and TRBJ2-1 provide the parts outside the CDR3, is ETGVTQSPTHLIKTRGQQVTLRCSSQSGHNTVSWYQQALGQGPQFIFQYYREEENGRGNFPPRFSGLQFPNYSSELNVNALELDDSALYLCASSGGLAGPYNEQFFGPGTRLTVL.

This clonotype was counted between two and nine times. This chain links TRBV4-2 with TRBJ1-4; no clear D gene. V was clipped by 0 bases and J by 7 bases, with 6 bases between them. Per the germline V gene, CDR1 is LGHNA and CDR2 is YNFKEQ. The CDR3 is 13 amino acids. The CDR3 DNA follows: TGTGCCAGCAGCCAAGAATCCGGTGAAAAACTGTTTTTT. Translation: CASSQESGEKLFF.

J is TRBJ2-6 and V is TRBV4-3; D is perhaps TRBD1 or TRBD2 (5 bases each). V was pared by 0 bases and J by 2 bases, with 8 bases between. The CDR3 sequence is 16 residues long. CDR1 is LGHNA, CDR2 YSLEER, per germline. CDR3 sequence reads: CASSQDMGAGANVLTF. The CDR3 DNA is TGCGCCAGCAGCCAAGATATGGGGGCTGGGGCCAACGTCCTGACTTTC.